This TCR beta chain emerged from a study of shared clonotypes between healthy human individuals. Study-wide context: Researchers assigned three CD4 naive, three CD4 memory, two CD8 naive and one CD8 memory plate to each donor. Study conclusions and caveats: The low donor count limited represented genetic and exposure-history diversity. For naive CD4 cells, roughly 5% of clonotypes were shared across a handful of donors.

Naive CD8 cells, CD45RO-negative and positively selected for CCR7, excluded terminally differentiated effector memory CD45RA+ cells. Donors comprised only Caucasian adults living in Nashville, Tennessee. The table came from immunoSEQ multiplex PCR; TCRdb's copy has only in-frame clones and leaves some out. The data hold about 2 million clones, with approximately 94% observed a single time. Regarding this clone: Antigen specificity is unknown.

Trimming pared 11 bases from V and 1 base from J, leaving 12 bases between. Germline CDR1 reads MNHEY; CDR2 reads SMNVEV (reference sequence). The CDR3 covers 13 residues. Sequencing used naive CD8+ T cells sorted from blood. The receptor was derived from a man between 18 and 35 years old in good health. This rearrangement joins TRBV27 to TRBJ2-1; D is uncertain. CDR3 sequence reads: CAAAASSYNEQFF. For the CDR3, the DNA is TGTGCCGCCGCGGCCAGTTCCTACAATGAGCAGTTCTTC.